The subject of this entry is one TCR beta chain. This record comes from a study of technical replicates of blood from four donors. The CDR3 totals 15 residues. CDR1 and CDR2 (germline): SQVTM, ANQGSEA. V was trimmed by 6 bases and J by 5 bases, leaving 22 bases between them. Produced via immunoSEQ multiplex PCR; TCRdb's table is partial and in-frame only. Of roughly 62,000 clones listed, approximately 89% are singletons. This clonotype was obtained from a human donor in good health. Some clones in this sample may be carry-over from other donors' samples. The J gene is TRBJ2-5, the V gene TRBV29-1; the D gene is possibly TRBD1 (6 bases). The sequencing sample was made of PBMCs. The CDR3 sequence: CSVYRAGVDWETQYF. The CDR3 DNA follows: TGCAGCGTGTACAGGGCCGGCGTTGATTGGGAGACCCAGTACTTC.